Each of the 25 T cell receptor beta chains below was sequenced from the same sample in a study of blood T cell repertoires in COVID-19. The repertoire was sequenced with immunoSEQ multiplex PCR; TCRdb's copy has only in-frame clones and lacks some. This sample has around 46,000 clones, with about 88% found just once. The sample taken for sequencing was peripheral blood. The receptors were gathered from a man between 40 and 49 years old with active COVID-19.

The chain carries TRBV18 and TRBJ1-5, with 12 nucleotides matching TRBD1. The V segment lost 2 bases and the J segment 2 bases; nucleotides outside the gene matches: 7. The CDR3 spans 18 residues. Germline V gene sequence: CDR1 KGHSH, CDR2 LQKENI. The CDR3 region has the DNA TGTGCCAGCTCACCAACCGGGACAGGGGGCGTCGGCAATCAGCCCCAGCATTTT. It translates to CASSPTGTGGVGNQPQHF. Drawing the rest from reference TRBV18 and TRBJ1-5, the complete variable domain is NAGVMQNPRHLVRRRGQEARLRCSPMKGHSHVYWYRQLPEEGLKFMVYLQKENIIDESGMPKERFSAEFPKEGPSILRIQQVVRGDSAAYFCASSPTGTGGVGNQPQHFGDGTRLSIL.

The chain uses TRBV27 and TRBJ2-7; 10 bases match TRBD1. The V gene end was trimmed by 5 bases and the J gene end by 7 bases; junction bases not matched to a gene: 20. This CDR3 is 18 amino acids long. Germline-derived CDR1 and CDR2 are MNHEY and SMNVEV (reference sequence). This chain's CDR3 is CASSLHSLAGTGVGEQYF. The CDR3 DNA sequence: TGTGCCAGCAGTCTTCACTCGCTAGCCGGGACAGGGGTGGGTGAGCAGTACTTC.

The rearrangement uses TRBV7-9 and TRBJ1-4; D call uncertain. In germline, CDR1 is SEHNR, CDR2 FQNEAQ (reference sequence). The CDR3 contains 14 residues. Trimming shortened V by 5 bases and J by 0 bases, and 7 bases separated the two germline ends. Here the CDR3 DNA reads TGTGCCAGCAGCCAAGCTTCAACTAATGAAAAACTGTTTTTT. Protein sequence: CASSQASTNEKLFF.

J is TRBJ2-1 and V is TRBV11-2; D uncertain. The germline gives CDR1 SGHAT, CDR2 FQNNGV. The CDR3 runs to 11 residues. V lost 2 bases and J lost 10, with 6 bases in between. CDR3 region: CASSLNQEQFF. CDR3 bases: TGTGCCAGCAGCTTAAATCAGGAGCAGTTCTTC.

V is TRBV6-5 and J is TRBJ2-5; maybe TRBD1 (5 bases). This CDR3 is 11 amino acids long. Trimming took off 6 bases at V and 11 bases at J, with 13 bases between the two ends. The V gene's germline CDR1 is MNHEY and CDR2 SVGAGI. The CDR3 is CASRATGFQYF. In DNA, the CDR3 is TGTGCCAGCAGGGCAACAGGTTTTCAGTACTTC.

The V gene is TRBV2, the J gene TRBJ2-7, with 9 bases matching TRBD1. The V and J ends lost 3 bases and 3 bases, in that order; junction bases with no gene match: 3. The germline gives CDR1 SNHLY, CDR2 FYNNEI. The CDR3 length is 14 residues. CDR3 loop: CASSDRGQGYEQYF. The CDR3 nucleotides are TGTGCCAGCAGTGATAGGGGACAGGGCTACGAGCAGTACTTC.

V gene TRBV5-1 combines with J gene TRBJ2-3; 8 bases match TRBD2. CDR3 length: 18 amino acids. CDR1 and CDR2 (germline): SGHRS, YFSETQ. The trim removed 4 bases at V and 0 bases at J, leaving 13 bases unmatched. The CDR3 DNA reads TGCGCCAGCAGCCCTACCCGGGATAGCGGGGCTAGCACAGATACGCAGTATTTT. As protein: CASSPTRDSGASTDTQYF.

This clone was observed a single time. The J gene is TRBJ2-1, the V gene TRBV11-3, with 9 positions matching TRBD2. V lost 5 bases and J lost 6; bases outside the gene matches: 5. From germline, CDR1 is SGHNT and CDR2 YENEEA. The CDR3 consists of 14 residues. The DNA of the CDR3 is TGTGCCAGCAGCCCCGGGACTAGCTTCAATGAGCAGTTCTTC. Its protein is CASSPGTSFNEQFF.

The chain employs TRBV9 and TRBJ2-1, with TRBD1 matching over 8 bases. The CDR3 covers 14 residues. Per the germline V gene, CDR1 is SGDLS and CDR2 is YYNGEE. The V segment lost 3 bases and the J segment 4 bases; nucleotides outside the gene matches: 3. Here the CDR3 DNA reads TGTGCCAGCAGCGAGGACAGGGAATACAATGAGCAGTTCTTC. This sequence encodes CASSEDREYNEQFF.

This chain links TRBV6-5 with TRBJ1-3; the D gene is possibly TRBD1 (5 bases). The V gene's germline CDR1 is MNHEY and CDR2 SVGAGI. The V gene lost 7 bases and the J gene lost 0 bases, with 10 bases spanning the gap. The CDR3 is made up of 14 amino acids. This chain's CDR3 is CASTTQGSGNTIYF. The CDR3 DNA sequence: TGTGCCAGCACCACCCAGGGCTCTGGAAACACCATATATTTT.

The CDR3 spells CASSSSDRGPLRTEAFF. The DNA of the CDR3 is TGCGCCAGCAGCTCTTCGGACAGGGGGCCTCTCAGGACTGAAGCTTTCTTT. V and J are TRBV5-1 and TRBJ1-1, with TRBD1 identical over 11 bases. The germline CDR1 and CDR2 sequences are SGHRS and YFSETQ. J was trimmed by 5 bases and V by 3 bases; bases with no gene match: 12. The CDR3 extends over 17 amino acids.

The V and J genes are TRBV2 and TRBJ1-1; D may be TRBD1 (5 bases). Looked up from germline, CDR1 is SNHLY and CDR2 is FYNNEI. There are 13 residues in the CDR3. Trimming stripped 8 bases from V and 4 bases from J, with 14 bases between. CDR3 residues: CASVREGTTEAFF. The CDR3, as DNA: TGTGCCAGCGTACGGGAGGGGACCACTGAAGCTTTCTTT.

This chain links TRBV28 with TRBJ2-7; TRBD1 aligns across 8 bases. The germline V gene has CDR1 MDHEN and CDR2 SYDVKM. This CDR3 spans 16 amino acids. V was clipped by 3 bases and J by 0 bases; unmatched bases: 7. DNA for the CDR3: TGTGCCAGCAGTTTCCCGGTGGACAGGGACTCCTACGAGCAGTACTTC. Translating gives CASSFPVDRDSYEQYF.

This clone was seen only a few times. The CDR3 reads CASSHVNQPQHF. The CDR3 DNA sequence: TGCGCCAGCAGCCACGTGAATCAGCCCCAGCATTTT. The genes are TRBV4-1 and TRBJ1-5; D call uncertain. Between the trimmed V and J ends, which lost 3 bases and 4 bases, there was a span of 4 bases. Germline V gene sequence: CDR1 MGHRA, CDR2 YSYEKL. This CDR3 has 12 amino acids.

V is TRBV19 and J is TRBJ2-7; D ambiguous. This CDR3 comprises 11 residues. Germline-derived CDR1 and CDR2 are LNHDA and SQIVND (reference sequence). V was trimmed by 3 bases and J by 5 bases, leaving 5 bases between them. The CDR3 sequence is CASSITDEQYF. The CDR3 bases are TGTGCCAGTAGTATTACGGACGAGCAGTACTTC.

The chain combines TRBV3-1 (or the pseudogene TRBV3-2) with TRBJ1-1; 7 nucleotides agree with TRBD1. V shed 4 bases and J 1 base; nucleotides not matched to a gene: 3. CDR1 and CDR2 (germline): LGHDT, YNNKEL (reference sequence). The CDR3 has 14 residues. The CDR3 region is CASSRGQENTEAFF. The CDR3 DNA sequence: TGTGCCAGCAGCCGTGGACAGGAGAACACTGAAGCTTTCTTT.

V is TRBV28 and J is TRBJ2-3; 13 bases fit TRBD2. The V gene's germline CDR1 is MDHEN and CDR2 SYDVKM. V was clipped by 5 bases and J by 5 bases; unmatched bases: 4. The CDR3 loop spans 15 amino acids. CDR3 region: CASSGTSGIGDTQYF. In nucleotides, the CDR3 is TGTGCCAGCAGTGGGACTAGCGGGATAGGAGATACGCAGTATTTT.

V is TRBV7-7 and J is TRBJ2-2; weak D call: TRBD1 (6 bases). The CDR3 is 12 amino acids. The V gene's germline CDR1 is SSHAT and CDR2 FNYEAQ (reference sequence). The CDR3 DNA reads TGTGCTGTACAAGGGGGCACCGGGGAGCTGTTTTTT. It translates to CAVQGGTGELFF.

This clone was observed once. The chain joins TRBV30 to TRBJ2-7; no clear D. Trimming removed 0 bases at V and 3 bases at J, with 12 bases between. The CDR3 has 14 amino acids. Germline CDR1 is GTSNPN and CDR2 is SVGIG (reference sequence). DNA of the CDR3: TGTGCCTGGAGTGTACTGCGAGGAAGCTACGAGCAGTACTTC. Translation: CAWSVLRGSYEQYF. Full variable domain (remainder filled in from reference TRBV30 and TRBJ2-7): SQTIHQWPATLVQPVGSPLSLECTVEGTSNPNLYWYRQAAGRGLQLLFYSVGIGQISSEVPQNLSASRPQDRQFILSSKKLLLSDSGFYLCAWSVLRGSYEQYFGPGTRLTVT.

This chain links TRBV5-1 with TRBJ1-2, with D unresolved. This CDR3 is built from 15 residues. Germline V gene data show CDR1 as SGHRS and CDR2 as YFSETQ. Trimming removed 5 bases from V and 2 bases from J, with 16 bases in between. The CDR3 spells CASSREYDGNYGYTF. CDR3 nucleotide sequence: TGCGCCAGCAGTAGGGAGTATGACGGAAACTATGGCTACACCTTC.

V usage is TRBV5-5 and J usage is TRBJ1-4; a possible D gene is TRBD1 (5 bases). Germline assignment: CDR1 SGHKS and CDR2 YYEKEE (reference sequence). The V gene lost 4 bases and the J gene lost 7 bases, with 14 bases spanning the gap. This CDR3 spans 14 amino acids. The CDR3 protein is CASSGGTGLEKLFF. CDR3 coding DNA: TGTGCCAGCAGCGGGGGGACGGGGCTTGAAAAACTGTTTTTT.

The gene calls are TRBV3-1 (or the pseudogene TRBV3-2) and TRBJ1-3; TRBD1 aligns across 10 bases. This CDR3 contains 16 residues. V dropped 4 bases and J dropped 4; count of bases not matched to a gene: 7. Germline V gene data show CDR1 as LGHDT and CDR2 as YNNKEL (reference sequence). The CDR3 coding sequence is TGTGCCAGCAGCCGGAGACAGGGGGCGAGGGGAAACACCATATATTTT. Translated, it gives CASSRRQGARGNTIYF.

The gene calls are TRBV27 and TRBJ1-5; D is undetermined. Germline loops: CDR1 MNHEY, CDR2 SMNVEV (reference sequence). Trimming left V 7 bases short and J 0 bases short, with 13 bases between. This CDR3 region has 15 residues. The CDR3, as DNA: TGTGCCAGCAACTCCCAACCCTATAGCAATCAGCCCCAGCATTTT. Its protein product is CASNSQPYSNQPQHF.

The chain has TRBV3-1 (or the pseudogene TRBV3-2) and TRBJ2-5; 13 bases fit TRBD2. There are 16 residues in the CDR3. Germline lookup yields CDR1 LGHDT and CDR2 YNNKEL (reference sequence). The V and J ends lost 4 bases and 7 bases, in that order; junction bases with no gene match: 9. CDR3 loop: CASSRGTSGAFGTQYF. The CDR3, as DNA: TGTGCCAGCAGCCGGGGGACTAGCGGGGCCTTCGGGACCCAGTACTTC.

This clone was counted a few times. The V call is TRBV2, the J call TRBJ2-6; 8 bases are shared with TRBD2. The CDR3 has 18 amino acids. Trimming at V came to 2 bases and at J to 2 bases, leaving 8 bases not matched to a gene. The germline V gene has CDR1 SNHLY and CDR2 FYNNEI. The CDR3 protein is CASSEKIAGKPGANVLTF. For the CDR3, the DNA is TGTGCCAGCAGTGAAAAGATAGCGGGAAAACCTGGGGCCAACGTCCTGACTTTC.